A selection of T cell receptor beta chains follows, all from one sample in a study of cytomegalovirus exposure and HLA in healthy donors. The assay was immunoSEQ multiplex PCR, and TCRdb's table has in-frame clones only and misses some. The table shows 120,000 to 150,000 clones, with over 80% occurring only once. The sequenced sample consisted of PBMCs. These receptors were taken from a woman in her 30s in good health and CMV-seronegative. Both conserved end residues are part of each CDR3. Fields, in order: clone size, V gene, J gene, D gene, CDR3 DNA, CDR3 protein. D genes are given only for firm matches. Rows give clone size only sometimes, using once, few, many, or a class for an expanded clone.

>.|TRBV5-8|TRBJ1-1|.
TGTGCCAGCAGTCCGAGAGTCTGGGGGGAAAACACTGAAGCTTTCTTT
CASSPRVWGENTEAFF
>.|TRBV5-5|TRBJ1-5|.
TGTGCCAGCAGCCCCGGTCCTGAAGGCAATCAGCCCCAGCATTTT
CASSPGPEGNQPQHF
>.|TRBV7-2|TRBJ1-2|TRBD1
TGTGCCAGCAGCCCCCGACAGGGTCCAAACTATGGCTACACCTTC
CASSPRQGPNYGYTF
>.|TRBV7-9|TRBJ2-7|TRBD1
TGTGCCAGCAGCTTAGTGACAGGGGATACCTACGAGCAGTACTTC
CASSLVTGDTYEQYF
>.|TRBV7-2|TRBJ2-1|TRBD1
TGTGCCAGCAGCTTAGCGTTACAGGGGGCAGTAGATGAGCAGTTCTTC
CASSLALQGAVDEQFF
>few|TRBV21-1|TRBJ2-5|.
TGTGCCAGCGCAAAGTGGCCCGACTACCTGTACCAAGAGACCCAGTACTTC
CASAKWPDYLYQETQYF
>.|TRBV19|TRBJ1-1|TRBD1
TGTGCCAGTAGTTCCGGGACAGGGGTCTCTATGAACACTGAAGCTTTCTTT
CASSSGTGVSMNTEAFF
>.|TRBV6-6|TRBJ1-4|TRBD1
TGTGCCAGCAGTATGGACAGGTCTAATGAAAAACTGTTTTTT
CASSMDRSNEKLFF
>few|TRBV5-6|TRBJ2-7|TRBD1
TGTGCCAGCAGGGGGACAGCCCTCTCCTACGAGCAGTACTTC
CASRGTALSYEQYF
>.|TRBV12-2|TRBJ1-2|.
TGTGCAAGTCGCTTAAAATTGCCTGGTAGGCGGAACTATGGCTACACCTTC
CASRLKLPGRRNYGYTF
>.|TRBV5-4|TRBJ2-2|.
TGTGCCAGCAGCCGACAGATGAACACCGGGGAGCTGTTTTTT
CASSRQMNTGELFF
>.|TRBV10-3|TRBJ2-3|.
TGTGCCATCAGTGACAGCCTAACAGGGATGGGCACAGATACGCAGTATTTT
CAISDSLTGMGTDTQYF
>few|TRBV11-2|TRBJ2-7|.
TGTGCCAGCAGCTTAGGGCGGGTAAGCTCCTACGAGCAGTACTTC
CASSLGRVSSYEQYF
>.|TRBV19|TRBJ1-1|.
TGTGCCAGTAGATGGGGGGAGAACACTGAAGCTTTCTTT
CASRWGENTEAFF
>.|TRBV11-2|TRBJ2-2|TRBD2
TGTGCCAGCAGCCGAAGACTAGCGGGGTTGAGGACCGGGGAGCTGTTTTTT
CASSRRLAGLRTGELFF
>.|TRBV2|TRBJ2-2|TRBD2
TGTGCCAGCATGCGAGGACTAGCGGGAGGCGGTGGGACCGGGGAGCTGTTTTTT
CASMRGLAGGGGTGELFF
>.|TRBV10-3|TRBJ2-7|.
TGTGCCGCAGGGACTGCGGGGCACCGCGAGCAGTACTTC
CAAGTAGHREQYF
>few|TRBV6-1|TRBJ2-5|.
TGTGCCAGCAGTGAAGCGGAACGGGTCCAAGAGACCCAGTACTTC
CASSEAERVQETQYF
>.|TRBV18|TRBJ1-1|TRBD1
TGTGCCAGCTCCCGACGGGACAGGGGAAACACTGAAGCTTTCTTT
CASSRRDRGNTEAFF
>once|TRBV19|TRBJ1-3|TRBD1
TGTGCCAGTTCTGGACAGGCGACATACTCTGGAAACACCATATATTTT
CASSGQATYSGNTIYF
>.|TRBV5-1|TRBJ2-3|TRBD1
TGCGCCAGCAGCTCGGGACAGGACACAGATACGCAGTATTTT
CASSSGQDTDTQYF
>.|TRBV9|TRBJ2-1|TRBD1
TGTGCCAGCAGCCTAAAGGGGACAGGGGTCTACAATGAGCAGTTCTTC
CASSLKGTGVYNEQFF